This entry is about one T cell receptor beta chain. Its antigen is still unknown. This record belongs to a study of molecular identifiers for immune sequencing clone quantification. Study results and limitations: Detectable among about a million naive cells, according to reports, was Jurkat TCR RNA spiked in from one cell.

TCRdb recomputed calls from the PCR reads with MiXCR, one row per CDR3 protein. This sample has 88,000 or so distinct CDR3 sequences, with 21% found just once. The clonotype was recovered from a human donor in good health. Some libraries in this study had Jurkat cell RNA spiked in. Specimen: naive CD8+ T cells from blood, with Jurkat cell RNA spiked in. As for subset: FACS-sorted CD8+CD4-CCR7+CD45RA+ naive T cells.

The CDR3 sequence: CASSQTRNQPQHF. The DNA for the CDR3 is TGCGCCAGCAGCCAGACAAGAAATCAGCCCCAGCATTTT. The chain links TRBV4-1 to TRBJ1-5; D uncertain. The CDR3 consists of 13 residues. Germline-derived CDR1 and CDR2 are MGHRA and YSYEKL. The V end lost 3 bases, the J end lost 4 bases, and 7 bases lay between the germline ends.